Presented here are 5 T cell receptor beta chains from one specimen sequenced in a study of graft-versus-host responses after intestinal transplantation. No antigens are known for them. Method: immunoSEQ multiplex PCR; TCRdb's copy keeps in-frame clones and lacks some. The sample consists of approximately 82,000 clones, approximately 92% of them appearing once. The sequences come from unstimulated CD8+ T cells sorted from spleen or lymph node cells, collected before transplant. Every receptor here comes from a human donor who was the organ donor for an intestinal transplant.

The chain recombines TRBV7-9 with TRBJ2-2; 8 bases fit TRBD2. With V trimmed by 1 base and J by 0 bases, 1 base remained unmatched. The CDR3 is 16 residues long. Germline CDR1 and CDR2: SEHNR and FQNEAQ (reference sequence). DNA for the CDR3: TGTGCCAGCAGCTTAGGGGGACTAGCGAACACCGGGGAGCTGTTTTTT. Protein product: CASSLGGLANTGELFF. Full variable domain (rest looked up from reference TRBV7-9 and TRBJ2-2): DTGVSQNPRHKITKRGQNVTFRCDPISEHNRLYWYRQTLGQGPEFLTYFQNEAQLEKSRLLSDRFSAERPKGSFSTLEIQRTEQGDSAMYLCASSLGGLANTGELFFGEGSRLTVL.

The chain is built from TRBV30 and TRBJ2-1; unclear D gene. Trimming removed 2 bases from V and 6 bases from J, with 8 bases in between. Germline V CDR1 and CDR2: GTSNPN, SVGIG (reference sequence). The CDR3 has 12 residues. The CDR3: CAWSPPGNEQFF. The CDR3 nucleotides are TGTGCCTGGAGTCCTCCGGGCAATGAGCAGTTCTTC.

The chain couples TRBV27 to TRBJ1-2; the match to TRBD1 covers 9 bases. CDR3 length: 15 residues. Germline V gene lookup returns CDR1 MNHEY and CDR2 SMNVEV (reference sequence). The V and J ends lost 3 bases and 4 bases, in that order; junction bases with no gene match: 6. In DNA form, the CDR3 reads TGTGCCAGCAGTTTTACTGGGACAGGGTTCTATGGCTACACCTTC. Translating it yields CASSFTGTGFYGYTF.

The gene calls are TRBV15 and TRBJ2-7, with 9 bases lining up with TRBD2. The germline CDR1 and CDR2 sequences are LNHNV and YYDKDF (reference sequence). Losses at the gene ends were 3 bases for V and 4 bases for J; bases not matched to a gene: 4. The CDR3 is 14 amino acids. CDR3 nucleotide sequence: TGTGCCACCAGCAGGGGTAGCGGGAGTTACGAGCAGTACTTC. It specifies CATSRGSGSYEQYF.

V and J are TRBV5-4 and TRBJ2-7; no clear D. There are 14 residues in the CDR3. V was clipped by 0 bases and J by 0 bases, with 7 bases between them. Per germline, CDR1 SGHNT and CDR2 YYREEE (reference sequence). The CDR3, as DNA: TGTGCCAGCAGCTTGGGGCAGGCCTCCTACGAGCAGTACTTC. This translates into CASSLGQASYEQYF. Together with reference TRBV5-4 and TRBJ2-7, the CDR3 gives the full variable domain: ETGVTQSPTHLIKTRGQQVTLRCSSQSGHNTVSWYQQALGQGPQFIFQYYREEENGRGNFPPRFSGLQFPNYSSELNVNALELDDSALYLCASSLGQASYEQYFGPGTRLTVT.